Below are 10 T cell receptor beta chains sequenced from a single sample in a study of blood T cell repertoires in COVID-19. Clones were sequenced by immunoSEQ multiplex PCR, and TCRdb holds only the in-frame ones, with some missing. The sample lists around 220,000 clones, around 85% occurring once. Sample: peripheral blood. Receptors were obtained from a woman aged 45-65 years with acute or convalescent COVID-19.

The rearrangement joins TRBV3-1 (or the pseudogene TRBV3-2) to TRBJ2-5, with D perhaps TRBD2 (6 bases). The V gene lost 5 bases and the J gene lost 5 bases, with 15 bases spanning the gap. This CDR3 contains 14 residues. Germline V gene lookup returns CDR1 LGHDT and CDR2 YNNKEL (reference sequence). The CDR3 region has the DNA TGTGCCAGCAGCTTCCGCGGGACCCCCGAGACCCAGTACTTC. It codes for CASSFRGTPETQYF.

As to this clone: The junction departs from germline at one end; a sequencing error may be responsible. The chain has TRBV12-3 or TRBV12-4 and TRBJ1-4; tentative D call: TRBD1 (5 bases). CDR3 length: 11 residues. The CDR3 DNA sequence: TGTGCCAGCAGTTTAGGGAGGGGCCCCCATTTT. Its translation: CASSLGRGPHF.

The CDR3 protein is CASSLDIGRSGELFF. The CDR3 bases are TGTGCCAGCAGCTTAGATATCGGGAGGAGCGGGGAGCTGTTTTTT. The genes are TRBV7-2 and TRBJ2-2; TRBD2 agrees at 7 bases. This CDR3 spans 15 amino acids. J was trimmed by 7 bases and V by 1 base; bases with no gene match: 6. Per germline, CDR1 SGHTA and CDR2 FQGNSA.

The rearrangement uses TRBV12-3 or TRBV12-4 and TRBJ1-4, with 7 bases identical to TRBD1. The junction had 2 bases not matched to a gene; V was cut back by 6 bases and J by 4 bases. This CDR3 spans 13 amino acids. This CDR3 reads CASSGTVNEKLFF. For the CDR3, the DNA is TGTGCCAGCAGCGGGACAGTTAATGAAAAACTGTTTTTT.

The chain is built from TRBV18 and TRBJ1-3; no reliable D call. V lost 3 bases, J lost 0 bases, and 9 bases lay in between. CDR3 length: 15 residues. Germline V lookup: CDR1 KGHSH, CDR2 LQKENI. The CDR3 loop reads CASSPGGRSGNTIYF. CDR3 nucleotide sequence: TGTGCCAGCTCACCGGGAGGGCGCTCTGGAAACACCATATATTTT.

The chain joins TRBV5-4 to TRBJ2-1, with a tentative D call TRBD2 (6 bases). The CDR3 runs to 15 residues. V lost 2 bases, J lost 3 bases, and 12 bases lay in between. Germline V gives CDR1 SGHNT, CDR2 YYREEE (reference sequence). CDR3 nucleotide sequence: TGTGCCAGCAGCTTCAGGGACTCACTCTACAATGAGCAGTTCTTC. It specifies CASSFRDSLYNEQFF.

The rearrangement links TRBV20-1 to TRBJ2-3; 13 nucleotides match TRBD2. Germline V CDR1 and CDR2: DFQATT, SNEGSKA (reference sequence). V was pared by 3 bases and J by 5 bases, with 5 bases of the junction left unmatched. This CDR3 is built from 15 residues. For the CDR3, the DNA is TGCAGTGCTAGTAAAGGACTAGCGGGGGTAGATACGCAGTATTTT. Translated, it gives CSASKGLAGVDTQYF.

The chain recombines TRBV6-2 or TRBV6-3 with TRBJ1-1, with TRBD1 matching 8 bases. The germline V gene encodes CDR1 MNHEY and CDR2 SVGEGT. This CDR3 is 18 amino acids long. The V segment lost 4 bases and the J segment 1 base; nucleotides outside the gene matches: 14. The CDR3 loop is CASSFRHPGGGRNTEAFF. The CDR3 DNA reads TGTGCCAGCAGTTTCCGGCACCCAGGGGGCGGCAGGAACACTGAAGCTTTCTTT.

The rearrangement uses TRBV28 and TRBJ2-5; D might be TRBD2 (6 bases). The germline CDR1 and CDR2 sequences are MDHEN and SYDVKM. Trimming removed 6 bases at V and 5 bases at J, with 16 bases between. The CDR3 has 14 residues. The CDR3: CASSTAGGYETQYF. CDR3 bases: TGTGCCAGCAGCACGGCCGGGGGTTACGAGACCCAGTACTTC. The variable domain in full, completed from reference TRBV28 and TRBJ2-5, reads DVKVTQSSRYLVKRTGEKVFLECVQDMDHENMFWYRQDPGLGLRLIYFSYDVKMKEKGDIPEGYSVSREKKERFSLILESASTNQTSMYLCASSTAGGYETQYFGPGTRLLVL.

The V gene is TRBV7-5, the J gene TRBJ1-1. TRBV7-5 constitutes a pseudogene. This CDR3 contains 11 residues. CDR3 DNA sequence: TGTGTCCCTAGTCCGGACACTGAAGCTTTCTTT. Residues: CVPSPDTEAFF.